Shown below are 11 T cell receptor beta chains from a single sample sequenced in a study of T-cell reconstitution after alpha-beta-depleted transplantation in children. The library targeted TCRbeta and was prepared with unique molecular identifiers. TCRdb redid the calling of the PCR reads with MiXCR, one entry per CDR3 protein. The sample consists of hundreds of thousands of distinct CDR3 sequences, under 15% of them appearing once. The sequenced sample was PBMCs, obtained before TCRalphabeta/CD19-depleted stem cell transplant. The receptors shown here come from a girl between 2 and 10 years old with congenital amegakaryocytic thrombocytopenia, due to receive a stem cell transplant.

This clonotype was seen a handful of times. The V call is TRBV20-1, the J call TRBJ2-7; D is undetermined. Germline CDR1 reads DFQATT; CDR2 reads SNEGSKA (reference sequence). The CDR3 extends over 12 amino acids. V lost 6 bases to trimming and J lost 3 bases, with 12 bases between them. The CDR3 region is CSARKRDYEQYF. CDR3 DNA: TGCAGTGCCCGGAAGAGAGACTACGAGCAGTACTTC.

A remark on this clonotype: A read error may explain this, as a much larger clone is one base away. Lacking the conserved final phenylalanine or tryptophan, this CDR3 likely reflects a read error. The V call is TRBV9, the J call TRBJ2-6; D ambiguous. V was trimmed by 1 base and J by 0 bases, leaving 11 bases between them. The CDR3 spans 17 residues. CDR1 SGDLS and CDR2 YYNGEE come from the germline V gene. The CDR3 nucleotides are TGTGCCAGCAGCGTACGTGAGGCCAACTCTGGGGCCAACGTCCTGACTATC. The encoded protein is CASSVREANSGANVLTI.

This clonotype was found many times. CDR3 loop: CSVEGSTDTQYF. DNA of the CDR3: TGCAGCGTTGAGGGTAGCACAGATACGCAGTATTTT. The rearrangement links TRBV29-1 to TRBJ2-3, with D hard to call. The CDR3 is 12 amino acids. Per germline, CDR1 SQVTM and CDR2 ANQGSEA. The V gene lost 3 bases and the J gene lost 0 bases, with 4 bases spanning the gap.

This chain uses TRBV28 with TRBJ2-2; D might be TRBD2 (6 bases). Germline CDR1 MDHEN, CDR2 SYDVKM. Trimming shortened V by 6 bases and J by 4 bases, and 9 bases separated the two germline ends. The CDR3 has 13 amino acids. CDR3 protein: CASRGGATGELFF. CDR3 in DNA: TGTGCCAGCAGGGGCGGGGCCACCGGGGAGCTGTTTTTT.

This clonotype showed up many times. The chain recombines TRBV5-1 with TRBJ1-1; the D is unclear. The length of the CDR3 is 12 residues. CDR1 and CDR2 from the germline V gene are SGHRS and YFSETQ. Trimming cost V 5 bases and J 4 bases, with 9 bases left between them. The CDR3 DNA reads TGCGCCAGCAGATTAGTAGGCACTGAAGCTTTCTTT. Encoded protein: CASRLVGTEAFF.

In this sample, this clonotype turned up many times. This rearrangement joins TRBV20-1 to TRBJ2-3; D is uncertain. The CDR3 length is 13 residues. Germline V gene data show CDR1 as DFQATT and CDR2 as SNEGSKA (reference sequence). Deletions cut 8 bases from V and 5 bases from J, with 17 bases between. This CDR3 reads CSKSQTRGDTQYF. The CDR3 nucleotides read TGCAGTAAATCCCAGACTCGCGGAGATACGCAGTATTTT.

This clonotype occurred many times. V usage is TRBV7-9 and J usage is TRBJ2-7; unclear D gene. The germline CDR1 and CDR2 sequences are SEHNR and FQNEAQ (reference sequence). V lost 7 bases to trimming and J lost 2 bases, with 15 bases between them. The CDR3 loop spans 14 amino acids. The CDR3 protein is CASIPLGVPYEQYF. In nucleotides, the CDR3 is TGTGCCAGCATCCCTCTGGGCGTCCCCTACGAGCAGTACTTC.

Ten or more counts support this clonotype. The CDR3 nucleotides read TGTGCCAGCAGTGAATCTAGCGGGGGCACAGATACGCAGTATTTT. Protein sequence: CASSESSGGTDTQYF. The J gene is TRBJ2-3, the V gene TRBV6-4; TRBD2 matches 9 bases. The length of the CDR3 is 15 residues. Germline loops: CDR1 MRHNA, CDR2 SNTAGT. Trimming at V came to 3 bases and at J to 1 base, leaving 2 bases not matched to a gene.

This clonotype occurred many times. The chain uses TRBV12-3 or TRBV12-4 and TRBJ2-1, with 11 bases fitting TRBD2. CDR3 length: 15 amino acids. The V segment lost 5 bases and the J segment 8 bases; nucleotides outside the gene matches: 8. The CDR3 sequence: CASSPPGLAVHEQFF. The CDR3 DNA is TGTGCCAGCAGTCCCCCGGGACTAGCGGTCCATGAGCAGTTCTTC.

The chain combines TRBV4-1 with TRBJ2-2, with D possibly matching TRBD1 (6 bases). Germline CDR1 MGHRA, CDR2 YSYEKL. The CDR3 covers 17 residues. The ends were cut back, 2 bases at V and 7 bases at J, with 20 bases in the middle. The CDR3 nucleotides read TGCGCCAGCAGCCAACTTCTCCGTGTGAGGGGACACGGGGAGCTGTTTTTT. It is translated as CASSQLLRVRGHGELFF.

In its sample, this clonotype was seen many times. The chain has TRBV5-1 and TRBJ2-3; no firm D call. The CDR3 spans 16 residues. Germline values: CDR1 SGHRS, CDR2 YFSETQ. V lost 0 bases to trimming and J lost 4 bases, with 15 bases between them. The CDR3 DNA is TGCGCCAGCAGCTTGGGATCAAACTCTAAGGCAGATACGCAGTATTTT. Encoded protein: CASSLGSNSKADTQYF.